This T cell receptor beta chain is from a study of blood T cell repertoires in COVID-19. On the study more broadly: COVID-19 samples from acute and convalescent phases originated in the United States, Italy and Spain. T cells, B-cell-depleted T cells, or PBMCs supplied cDNA or gDNA.

In the authors' methods: The authors estimated nucleated cell counts from reference gene primer amplification. Here immunoSEQ multiplex PCR was the method, and the copy in TCRdb shows in-frame clones only, minus some. V and J calls and clone size come straight from that table; D and trimming were deduced from the DNA. In the table there are about 280,000 clones, under 90% of which are singletons. The V end lost 5 bases, the J end lost 3 bases, and 10 bases lay between the germline ends. The germline V gene encodes CDR1 LGHNT and CDR2 FRNRAP. The CDR3 consists of 14 residues. The sequence was obtained from a woman between 50 and 59 years old who had recovered from COVID-19. The specimen was peripheral blood. The gene calls are TRBV12-5 and TRBJ2-2; D uncertain. CDR3 bases: TGTGCTAGTGGTCCAAGCCCCCACACCGGGGAGCTGTTTTTT. Its translation: CASGPSPHTGELFF.